This entry features one TCR beta chain sequence. The protocol was immunoSEQ multiplex PCR, while the TCRdb copy is restricted to in-frame clones and leaves out a portion. The data contain about 160,000 clones, under 95% of them singletons. This sample was included in a study of blood T cell repertoires in COVID-19. Germline CDR1 reads SNHLY; CDR2 reads FYNNEI. V was pared by 3 bases and J by 0 bases, with 12 bases between. The CDR3 covers 16 residues. The sequence derives from a young man with acute or convalescent COVID-19. Sequenced sample: peripheral blood. This sequence joins TRBV2 and TRBJ1-5; D gene uncertain. The CDR3 reads CASSEFSVNSNQPQHF. The CDR3 DNA reads as TGTGCCAGCAGTGAGTTTTCAGTAAATAGCAATCAGCCCCAGCATTTT.